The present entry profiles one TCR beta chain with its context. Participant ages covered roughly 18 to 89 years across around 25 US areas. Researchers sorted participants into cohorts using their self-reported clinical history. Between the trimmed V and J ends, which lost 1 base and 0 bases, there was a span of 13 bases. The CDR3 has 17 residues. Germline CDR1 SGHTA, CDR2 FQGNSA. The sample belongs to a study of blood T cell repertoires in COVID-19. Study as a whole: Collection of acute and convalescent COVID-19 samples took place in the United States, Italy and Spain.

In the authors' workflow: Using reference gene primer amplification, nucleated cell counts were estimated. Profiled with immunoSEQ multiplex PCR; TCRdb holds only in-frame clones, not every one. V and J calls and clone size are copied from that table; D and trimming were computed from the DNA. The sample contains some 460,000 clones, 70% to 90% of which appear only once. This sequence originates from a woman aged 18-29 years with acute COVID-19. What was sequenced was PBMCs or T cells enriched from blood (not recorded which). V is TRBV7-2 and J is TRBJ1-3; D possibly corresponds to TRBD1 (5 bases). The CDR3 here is CASSLGWGGRSGNTIYF. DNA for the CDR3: TGTGCCAGCAGCTTAGGTTGGGGGGGACGCTCTGGAAACACCATATATTTT.